These 15 T cell receptor beta chains were all obtained from the same sample, sequenced in a study of T cell responses to AZD1222 COVID-19 vaccine. The assay was immunoSEQ multiplex PCR, and TCRdb's table has in-frame clones only and misses some. The sample lists about 120,000 clones; around 85% were seen once. The specimen comprised peripheral blood, sampled on day 0 of AZD1222 vaccination. The source is an adult in good health.

This sequence joins TRBV21-1 and TRBJ2-7; TRBD1 is the table's D call and was not checked against the DNA. TRBV21-1 is a pseudogene. This CDR3 comprises 14 residues. The CDR3 region is CASENGQGSDEQYF. The CDR3 nucleotides are TGTGCTAGCGAGAATGGACAGGGGAGCGACGAGCAGTACTTC.

The rearrangement links TRBV30 to TRBJ2-7; TRBD2 matches 10 bases. The CDR3 has 14 amino acids. Germline values: CDR1 GTSNPN, CDR2 SVGIG (reference sequence). V was clipped by 3 bases and J by 12 bases; unmatched bases: 14. Here the CDR3 DNA reads TGTGCCTGGAGCTCCGGGACTAGCGCAGCCCTCGCGTACTTC. Its protein product is CAWSSGTSAALAYF.

The CDR3 loop is CAWSVLVGKGGYTF. The CDR3, as DNA: TGTGCCTGGAGTGTACTCGTGGGAAAGGGTGGCTACACCTTC. The rearrangement joins TRBV30 to TRBJ1-2; no clear D. Trimming took 0 bases from V and 7 from J, leaving 15 bases between them. CDR1 is GTSNPN and CDR2 is SVGIG in the germline V gene (reference sequence). The CDR3 sequence is 14 residues long.

The J gene is TRBJ2-1, the V gene TRBV7-9; maybe TRBD1 (5 bases). Germline-derived CDR1 and CDR2 are SEHNR and FQNEAQ (reference sequence). V shed 2 bases and J shed 9 bases, with 11 bases lying between them. The CDR3 covers 13 residues. CDR3 nucleotides: TGTGCCAGCAGCTTAAGTGACAGTGGTGAGCAGTTCTTC. Protein product: CASSLSDSGEQFF.

This clone was counted a single time. The V gene is TRBV28, the J gene TRBJ1-1, with 8 bases identical to TRBD1. Germline CDR1 reads MDHEN; CDR2 reads SYDVKM. V lost 6 bases and J lost 1; bases outside the gene matches: 10. This CDR3 is built from 16 residues. The DNA of the CDR3 is TGTGCCAGCAGGCGAACAGGGGGTCCCCCGAACACTGAAGCTTTCTTT. Protein product: CASRRTGGPPNTEAFF. The complete variable domain, with remaining parts taken from reference TRBV28 and TRBJ1-1, reads DVKVTQSSRYLVKRTGEKVFLECVQDMDHENMFWYRQDPGLGLRLIYFSYDVKMKEKGDIPEGYSVSREKKERFSLILESASTNQTSMYLCASRRTGGPPNTEAFFGQGTRLTVV.

This clone came up a few times. The rearrangement links TRBV6-2 or TRBV6-3 to TRBJ2-7, with 8 bases identical to TRBD2. Germline CDR1 MNHEY, CDR2 SVGEGT. This CDR3 is 15 amino acids long. V lost 2 bases and J lost 4; bases outside the gene matches: 7. The CDR3 loop reads CASSYSVASGYEQYF. The CDR3 region has the DNA TGTGCCAGCAGTTACAGCGTGGCTAGCGGGTACGAGCAGTACTTC.

The V gene is TRBV28, the J gene TRBJ2-3; 11 nucleotides align to TRBD1. The CDR3 spans 15 residues. In germline, CDR1 is MDHEN, CDR2 SYDVKM. Trimming at V came to 5 bases and at J to 4 bases, leaving 5 bases not matched to a gene. In nucleotides, the CDR3 is TGTGCCAGCAGTACCGGGGGACAGGGGGCAGATACGCAGTATTTT. Translation: CASSTGGQGADTQYF.

The V gene is TRBV19, the J gene TRBJ2-6, with a tentative D call TRBD1 (5 bases). V lost 7 bases to trimming and J lost 0 bases, with 16 bases between them. The germline gives CDR1 LNHDA, CDR2 SQIVND (reference sequence). This CDR3 is 17 amino acids long. The CDR3 DNA reads TGTGCCAGTACCCCAGGACACCTACTCTCTGGGGCCAACGTCCTGACTTTC. Translating gives CASTPGHLLSGANVLTF.

The J gene is TRBJ2-2, the V gene TRBV28, with 7 nucleotides matching TRBD2. The germline V gene encodes CDR1 MDHEN and CDR2 SYDVKM. With V trimmed by 2 bases and J by 3 bases, 9 bases remained unmatched. The CDR3 consists of 17 residues. DNA of the CDR3: TGTGCCAGCAGTTTAATGGGAGGGGCGTGGGACACCGGGGAGCTGTTTTTT. Its protein product is CASSLMGGAWDTGELFF. Using reference TRBV28 and TRBJ2-2 for the parts outside the CDR3, the full variable domain is DVKVTQSSRYLVKRTGEKVFLECVQDMDHENMFWYRQDPGLGLRLIYFSYDVKMKEKGDIPEGYSVSREKKERFSLILESASTNQTSMYLCASSLMGGAWDTGELFFGEGSRLTVL.

The chain employs TRBV7-6 and TRBJ2-1; 8 bases agree with TRBD1. V shed 1 base, J shed 7 bases, and the junction held 9 bases outside the gene matches. This CDR3 comprises 16 residues. CDR1 is SGHVS and CDR2 is FNYEAQ in the germline V gene. The CDR3 spells CASSLGRTGLDNEQFF. The CDR3 DNA sequence: TGTGCCAGCAGCTTAGGGAGGACAGGGCTGGATAATGAGCAGTTCTTC.

This clone was seen a handful of times. CDR3 sequence reads: CSASKQGTVRAFF. The CDR3 DNA reads as TGCAGTGCTAGTAAACAGGGGACGGTTCGAGCTTTCTTT. V is TRBV20-1 and J is TRBJ1-1; 7 bases agree with TRBD1. The CDR3 is 13 residues long. V gave up 3 bases and J gave up 10 bases; unmatched junction bases: 11. The germline CDR1 and CDR2 sequences are DFQATT and SNEGSKA (reference sequence).

The rearrangement uses TRBV5-1 and TRBJ2-7; D uncertain. The CDR3 totals 16 residues. Germline CDR1 SGHRS, CDR2 YFSETQ. Trimming removed 3 bases at V and 4 bases at J, with 20 bases between. This CDR3 is CASSSGFGYRAYEQYF. The CDR3 nucleotides read TGCGCCAGCAGCTCGGGCTTCGGGTATCGGGCGTACGAGCAGTACTTC.

The chain employs TRBV20-1 and TRBJ2-1, with 8 bases lining up with TRBD2. The CDR3 totals 11 residues. CDR1 and CDR2 (germline): DFQATT, SNEGSKA (reference sequence). CDR3 region: CGLAEYNEQFF. The CDR3 nucleotides read TGCGGACTAGCTGAATACAATGAGCAGTTCTTC.

The chain has TRBV24-1 and TRBJ1-5, with D possibly matching TRBD1 (6 bases). V lost 6 bases and J lost 3, with 14 bases in between. The CDR3 totals 15 residues. CDR1 is KGHDR, CDR2 SFDVKD, per germline. This chain's CDR3 is CATSRGGGTNQPQHF. The DNA for the CDR3 is TGTGCCACCAGTCGCGGGGGGGGCACCAATCAGCCCCAGCATTTT.

The gene calls are TRBV28 and TRBJ1-2; D perhaps matches TRBD1 (6 bases). The length of the CDR3 is 15 residues. The germline gives CDR1 MDHEN, CDR2 SYDVKM. V lost 7 bases and J lost 2, with 17 bases in between. CDR3 DNA sequence: TGTGCCAGCACGCCCTGGAGGACAGTCAACTATGGCTACACCTTC. Translated, it gives CASTPWRTVNYGYTF.